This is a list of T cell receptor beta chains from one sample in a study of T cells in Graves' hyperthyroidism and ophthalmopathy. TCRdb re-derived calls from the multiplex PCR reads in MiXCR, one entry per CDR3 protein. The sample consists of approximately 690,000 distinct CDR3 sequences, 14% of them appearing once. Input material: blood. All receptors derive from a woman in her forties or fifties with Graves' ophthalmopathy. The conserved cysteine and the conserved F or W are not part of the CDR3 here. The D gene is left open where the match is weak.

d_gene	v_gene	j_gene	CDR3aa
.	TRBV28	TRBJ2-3	ASSTNLVRGTDTQY
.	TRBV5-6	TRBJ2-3	ASSLIGTTRDTQY
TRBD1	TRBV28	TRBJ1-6	ASSLQGGSYNSPLH
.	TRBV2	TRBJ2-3	ASSEVQQHTDTQY
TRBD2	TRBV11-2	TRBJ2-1	ASSLGLAGGPYNEQF
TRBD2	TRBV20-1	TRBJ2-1	SARVRASGNFFQRF
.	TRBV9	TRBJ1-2	ASSVGGGHGYGYT
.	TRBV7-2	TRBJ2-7	ASSSQSAVFYEQY
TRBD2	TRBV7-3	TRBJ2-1	ASSRRAGGENEQF
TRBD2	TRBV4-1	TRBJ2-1	ASSQAGTSGSYNEQF
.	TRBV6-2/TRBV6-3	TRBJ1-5	ASRLLDSSNQPQH
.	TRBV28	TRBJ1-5	ASSFRVFGNQPQH
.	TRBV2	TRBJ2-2	AIPKNSVNTGELF
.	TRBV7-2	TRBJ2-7	ASSSNSALYEQY
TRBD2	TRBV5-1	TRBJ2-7	ASSLWGRAVDEQY
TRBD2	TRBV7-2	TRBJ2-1	ASSPEASGYNEQF
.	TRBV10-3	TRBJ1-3	AISRQTSGNTIY
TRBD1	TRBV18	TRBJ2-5	ASSPGTAETQY
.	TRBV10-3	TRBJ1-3	ATQTGSSGNTIY
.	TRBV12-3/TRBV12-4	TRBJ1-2	ASSGGGFYGYT
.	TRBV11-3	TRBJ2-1	ASSLGPSSYNEQF
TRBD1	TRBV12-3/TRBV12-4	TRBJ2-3	ASGDRVGDIDTQY
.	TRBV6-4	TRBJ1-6	ASSTEANSPLH
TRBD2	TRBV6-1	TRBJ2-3	ASSSWTSGNTDTQY
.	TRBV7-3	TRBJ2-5	ASSQQGSQETQY
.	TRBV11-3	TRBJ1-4	ASSPQAGYDEKLF
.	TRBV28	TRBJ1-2	ASRRNQGYGYT
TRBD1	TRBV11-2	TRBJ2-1	ASSLVVTGVSYNEQF
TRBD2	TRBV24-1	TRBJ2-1	ATSDRAGGYNEQF
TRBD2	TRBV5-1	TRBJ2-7	ASSLGKREYYEQY
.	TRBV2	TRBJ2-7	ASRGGQGPHEQY
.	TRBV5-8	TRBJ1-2	ASIERPGGYGYT
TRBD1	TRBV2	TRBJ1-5	ASHRGGTASNQPQH
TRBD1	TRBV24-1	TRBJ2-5	ATSDTTGQGGETQY
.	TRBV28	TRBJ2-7	ASRPTIYEQY
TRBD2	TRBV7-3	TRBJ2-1	ASSSSSRGGHEQF
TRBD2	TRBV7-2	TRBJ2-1	ASRLAGGPYEQF
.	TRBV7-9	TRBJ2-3	ASSSYSLDTQY
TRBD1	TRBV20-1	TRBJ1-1	SAGTGGWSDTEAF
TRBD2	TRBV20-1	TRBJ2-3	SARGGTMVDTQY
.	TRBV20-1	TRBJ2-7	SARYWGHEQY
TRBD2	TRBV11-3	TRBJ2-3	ASSLDGVAGITDTQY
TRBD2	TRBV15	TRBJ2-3	ATSRGTSGSGTDTQY
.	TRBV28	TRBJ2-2	ASRYNSANTGELF
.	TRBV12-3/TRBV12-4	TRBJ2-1	ASSLPGEMRPF
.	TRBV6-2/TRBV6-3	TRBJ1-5	ASSYGPGHSNQPQH
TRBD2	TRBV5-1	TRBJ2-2	ASSLGLAVNTGELF
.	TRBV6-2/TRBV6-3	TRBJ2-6	ASSLSVNVLT
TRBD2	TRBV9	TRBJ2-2	ASSVGGYRTSGTGELF
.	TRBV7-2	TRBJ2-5	ASSLRAVGETQY
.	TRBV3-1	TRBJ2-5	ASSPSGVETQY
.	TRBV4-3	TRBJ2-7	ASSQDVSSTTYEQY
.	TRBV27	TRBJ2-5	ASSFGGQETLY
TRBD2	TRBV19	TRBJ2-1	ASSNLAGAYNEQF
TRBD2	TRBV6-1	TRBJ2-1	ASSSSLVGLADISYNEQF
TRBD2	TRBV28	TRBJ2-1	ASSPGTSVYNEQF
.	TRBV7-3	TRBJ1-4	ASSWTEGGKLF
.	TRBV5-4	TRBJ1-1	ASSLTPRHPTEAF
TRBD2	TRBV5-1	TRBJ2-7	ASSFLTGTSGEQY
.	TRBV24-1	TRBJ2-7	ATSDPDGEQY